This T cell receptor beta chain was captured by sequencing in a study of blood T cell repertoires in COVID-19. Study information: The origin of the acute and convalescent COVID-19 samples was the United States, Italy and Spain. Sample material is recorded as cDNA or gDNA derived from T cells, B-cell-depleted T cells, or PBMCs.

Germline CDR1 reads LNHDA; CDR2 reads SQIVND (reference sequence). The CDR3 sequence is 15 residues long. The J segment lost 4 bases and the V segment lost 4 bases, leaving 5 bases of the junction unmatched. The authors' processing: Amplification with reference gene primers provided the estimates of nucleated cell counts. Some clones are missing from TCRdb's copy, which holds only in-frame ones; the method was immunoSEQ multiplex PCR. V and J calls and clone size follow that table, whereas D and trimming were derived from the DNA. This sample carries about 210,000 clones, about 85% of them seen once, and the ten largest clones take over 1.5%.

The chain has TRBV19 and TRBJ1-5, with TRBD1 identical over 9 bases. The sequence derives from a man in his 70s with acute or convalescent COVID-19. Sample: peripheral blood. The CDR3 here is CASSTRDRVNQPQHF. For the CDR3, the DNA is TGTGCCAGTAGTACCCGGGACAGGGTAAATCAGCCCCAGCATTTT.